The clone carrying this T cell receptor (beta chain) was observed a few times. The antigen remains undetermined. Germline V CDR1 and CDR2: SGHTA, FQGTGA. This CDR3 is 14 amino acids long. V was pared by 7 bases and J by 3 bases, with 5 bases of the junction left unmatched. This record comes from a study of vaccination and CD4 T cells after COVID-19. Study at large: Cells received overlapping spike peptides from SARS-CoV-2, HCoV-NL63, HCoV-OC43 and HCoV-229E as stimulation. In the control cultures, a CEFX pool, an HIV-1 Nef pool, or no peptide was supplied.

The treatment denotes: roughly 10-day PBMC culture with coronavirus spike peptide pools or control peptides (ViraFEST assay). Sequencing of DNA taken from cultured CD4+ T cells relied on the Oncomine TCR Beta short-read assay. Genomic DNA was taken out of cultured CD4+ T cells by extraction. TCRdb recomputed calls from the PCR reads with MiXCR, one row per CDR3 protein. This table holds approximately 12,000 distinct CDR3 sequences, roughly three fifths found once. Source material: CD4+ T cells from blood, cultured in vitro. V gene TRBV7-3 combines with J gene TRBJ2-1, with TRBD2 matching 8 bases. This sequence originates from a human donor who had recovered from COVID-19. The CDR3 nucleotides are TGTGCCAGCAACATAAGCGGGAGCTACAATGAGCAGTTCTTC. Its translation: CASNISGSYNEQFF.